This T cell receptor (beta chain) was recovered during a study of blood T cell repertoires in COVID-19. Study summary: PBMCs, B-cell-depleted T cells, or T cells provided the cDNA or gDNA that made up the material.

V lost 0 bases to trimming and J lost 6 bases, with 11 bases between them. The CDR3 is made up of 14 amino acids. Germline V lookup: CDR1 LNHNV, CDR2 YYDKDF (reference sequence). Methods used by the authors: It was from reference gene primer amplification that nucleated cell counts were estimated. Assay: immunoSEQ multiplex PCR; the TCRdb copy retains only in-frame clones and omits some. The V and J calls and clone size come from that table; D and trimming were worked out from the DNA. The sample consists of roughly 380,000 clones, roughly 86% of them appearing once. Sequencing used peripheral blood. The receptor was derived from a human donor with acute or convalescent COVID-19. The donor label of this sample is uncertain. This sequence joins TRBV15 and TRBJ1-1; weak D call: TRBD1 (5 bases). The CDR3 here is CATSRDRATPEAFF. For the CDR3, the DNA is TGTGCCACCAGCAGAGACAGGGCGACCCCTGAAGCTTTCTTT.